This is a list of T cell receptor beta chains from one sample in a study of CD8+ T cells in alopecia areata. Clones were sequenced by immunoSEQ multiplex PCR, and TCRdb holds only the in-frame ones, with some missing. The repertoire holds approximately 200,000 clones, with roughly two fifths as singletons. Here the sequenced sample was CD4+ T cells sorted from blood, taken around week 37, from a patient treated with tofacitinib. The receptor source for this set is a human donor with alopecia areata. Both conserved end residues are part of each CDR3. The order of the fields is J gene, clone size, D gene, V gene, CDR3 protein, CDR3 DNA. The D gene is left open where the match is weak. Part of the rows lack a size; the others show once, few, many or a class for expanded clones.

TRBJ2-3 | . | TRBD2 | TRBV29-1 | CSVTGTSSTDTQYF | TGCAGCGTTACCGGGACTAGCAGCACAGATACGCAGTATTTT
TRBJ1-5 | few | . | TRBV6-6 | CASTTQSNQPQHF | TGTGCCAGTACGACCCAGTCCAATCAGCCCCAGCATTTT
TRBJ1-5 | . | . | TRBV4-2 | CASSQDLPANQPQHF | TGTGCCAGCAGCCAAGATCTACCGGCCAATCAGCCCCAGCATTTT
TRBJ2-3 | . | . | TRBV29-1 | CSVDLTDTQYF | TGCAGCGTTGATCTTACAGATACGCAGTATTTT
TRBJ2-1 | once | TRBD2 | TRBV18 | CASSPTGGYNEQFF | TGTGCCAGCTCACCAACGGGAGGCTACAATGAGCAGTTCTTC
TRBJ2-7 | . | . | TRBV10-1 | CASSLKYEQYF | TGCGCCAGCAGCCTGAAATACGAGCAGTACTTC
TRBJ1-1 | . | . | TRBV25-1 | CASSKNTEAFF | TGTGCCAGCAGTAAAAACACTGAAGCTTTCTTT
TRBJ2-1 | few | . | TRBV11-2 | CASSLESTSYNEQFF | TGTGCCAGCAGCTTAGAATCGACAAGCTACAATGAGCAGTTCTTC
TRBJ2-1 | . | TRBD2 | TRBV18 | CASSPRVAGGEQFF | TGTGCCAGCTCACCTCGGGTAGCGGGAGGTGAGCAGTTCTTC
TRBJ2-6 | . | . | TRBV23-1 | CARRHYSGANVLTF | TGCGCCAGACGACACTACTCTGGGGCCAACGTCCTGACTTTC
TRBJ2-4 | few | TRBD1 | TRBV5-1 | CASSLKGAWDQYF | TGCGCCAGCAGCTTGAAGGGGGCGTGGGACCAGTACTTC
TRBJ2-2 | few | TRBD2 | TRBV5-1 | CASSLDGLAGGRTGELFF | TGCGCCAGCAGCTTGGATGGACTTGCGGGAGGGCGGACCGGGGAGCTGTTTTTT
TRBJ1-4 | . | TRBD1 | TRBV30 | CAWSGGTENEKLFF | TGTGCCTGGAGTGGGGGGACAGAGAATGAAAAACTGTTTTTT
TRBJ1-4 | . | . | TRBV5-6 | CASSLMLVAGVGNEKLFF | TGTGCCAGCAGCTTAATGTTGGTGGCCGGTGTTGGGAATGAAAAACTGTTTTTT
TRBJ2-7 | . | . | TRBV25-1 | CASSSLYEQYF | TGTGCCAGCAGTTCACTCTACGAGCAGTACTTC
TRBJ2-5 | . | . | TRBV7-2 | CASSSADQETQYF | TGTGCCAGCAGCTCAGCAGACCAAGAGACCCAGTACTTC
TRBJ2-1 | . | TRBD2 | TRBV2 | CASSGGGGFDEQFF | TGTGCCAGCAGTGGTGGCGGGGGGTTTGATGAGCAGTTCTTC
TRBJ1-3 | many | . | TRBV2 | CASRFFGSSPGGNTIYF | TGTGCCAGCAGGTTCTTCGGGTCCTCTCCTGGTGGAAACACCATATATTTT
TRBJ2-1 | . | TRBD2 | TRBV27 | CASSLSVGTSGRSEQFF | TGTGCCAGCAGTTTATCGGTCGGGACTAGCGGGAGGAGTGAGCAGTTCTTC
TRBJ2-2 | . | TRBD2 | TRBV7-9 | CASSRSGSGTGELFF | TGTGCCAGCAGCCGTAGCGGGAGCGGCACCGGGGAGCTGTTTTTT
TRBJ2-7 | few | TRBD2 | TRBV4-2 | CASSQGGGEQYF | TGTGCCAGCAGCCAAGGGGGAGGGGAGCAGTACTTC
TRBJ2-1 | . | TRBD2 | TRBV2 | CASSGGTISAYNEQFF | TGTGCCAGCAGCGGGGGGACTATCTCAGCCTACAATGAGCAGTTCTTC
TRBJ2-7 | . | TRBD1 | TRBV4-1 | CASSQDRTGGSYEQYF | TGCGCCAGCAGCCAAGATCGTACAGGGGGTTCCTACGAGCAGTACTTC
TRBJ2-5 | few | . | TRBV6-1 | CASRGRASSKETQYF | TGTGCCAGCAGGGGAAGAGCCTCATCCAAGGAGACCCAGTACTTC
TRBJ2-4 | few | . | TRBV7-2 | CASSFTEWNIQYF | TGTGCCAGCAGCTTTACGGAATGGAACATTCAGTACTTC
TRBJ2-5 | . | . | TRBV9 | CASSPHPVGPLPETQYF | TGTGCCAGCAGCCCACACCCTGTCGGCCCGCTCCCAGAGACCCAGTACTTC
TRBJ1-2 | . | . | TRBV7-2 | CASSSRRYGYTF | TGTGCCAGCAGCTCCCGTCGCTATGGCTACACCTTC
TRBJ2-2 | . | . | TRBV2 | CASSIARGILGTGELFF | TGTGCCAGCAGTATAGCCCGAGGCATCCTGGGCACCGGGGAGCTGTTTTTT
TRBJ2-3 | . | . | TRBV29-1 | CSAPSTPTFTQYF | TGCAGCGCGCCATCAACTCCAACTTTTACGCAGTATTTT
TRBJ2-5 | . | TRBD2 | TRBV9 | CASSVALAGMGETQYF | TGTGCCAGCAGCGTAGCGCTAGCGGGAATGGGAGAGACCCAGTACTTC
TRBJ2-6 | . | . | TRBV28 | CASSPGGGSPLGANVLTF | TGTGCCAGCAGTCCCGGGGGTGGATCCCCCCTTGGGGCCAACGTCCTGACTTTC
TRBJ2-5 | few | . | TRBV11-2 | CASNAGPKETQYF | TGTGCCAGCAACGCGGGTCCGAAAGAGACCCAGTACTTC
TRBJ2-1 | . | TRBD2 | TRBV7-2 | CASSLVWTSGYNEQFF | TGTGCCAGCAGCTTAGTGTGGACTAGCGGCTACAATGAGCAGTTCTTC
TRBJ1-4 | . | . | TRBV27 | CASSSPEGKKLFF | TGTGCCAGCAGTTCCCCCGAGGGGAAAAAACTGTTTTTT
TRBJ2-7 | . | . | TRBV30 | CAWSVQLNYEQYF | TGTGCCTGGAGTGTACAGTTAAACTACGAGCAGTACTTC
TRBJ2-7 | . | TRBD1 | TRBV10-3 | CAIMDTGQGNEEQYF | TGTGCCATCATGGATACGGGACAGGGGAATGAGGAGCAGTACTTC
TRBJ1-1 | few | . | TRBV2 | CASSASRSTEAFF | TGTGCCAGCAGTGCGAGCCGAAGCACTGAAGCTTTCTTT
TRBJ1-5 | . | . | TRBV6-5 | CASSNRALQPQHF | TGTGCCAGCAGCAACAGGGCTTTACAGCCCCAGCATTTT
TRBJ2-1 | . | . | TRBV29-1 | CSVEGLGGGGGGSYNEQFF | TGCAGCGTTGAAGGCCTTGGAGGAGGGGGCGGAGGCTCCTACAATGAGCAGTTCTTC
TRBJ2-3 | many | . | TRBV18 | CASSPTAADTQYF | TGTGCCAGCTCGCCCACAGCCGCGGATACGCAGTATTTT
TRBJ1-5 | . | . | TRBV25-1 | CASSESVDSNQPQHF | TGTGCCAGCAGTGAATCGGTGGATAGCAATCAGCCCCAGCATTTT
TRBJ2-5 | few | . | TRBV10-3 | CAISERAQETQYF | TGTGCCATCAGTGAGAGAGCACAAGAGACCCAGTACTTC
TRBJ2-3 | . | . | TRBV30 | CAWEATGMSTDTQYF | TGTGCCTGGGAGGCGACAGGCATGAGCACAGATACGCAGTATTTT
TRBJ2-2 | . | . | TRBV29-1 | CSARSPRAGELFF | TGCAGCGCCCGAAGCCCGAGGGCCGGGGAGCTGTTTTTT
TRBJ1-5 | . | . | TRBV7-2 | CASSLAWSAGANYQPQHF | TGTGCCAGCAGCTTAGCGTGGTCGGCAGGCGCCAACTATCAGCCCCAGCATTTT
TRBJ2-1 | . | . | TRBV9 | CASSAPGSSYNEQFF | TGTGCCAGCAGCGCCCCGGGTAGCTCCTACAATGAGCAGTTCTTC